Below, 16 T cell receptor beta chains from the same sample are listed, as sequenced in a study of blood T cell repertoires in COVID-19. Sequencing used immunoSEQ multiplex PCR; TCRdb keeps in-frame clones, though not all of them. This table has about 46,000 clones, 86% appearing once. Sequencing used PBMCs or T cells enriched from blood (not recorded which). These TCRs come from a woman in her fifties or sixties who had recovered from COVID-19.

V and J are TRBV7-9 and TRBJ2-3; D is possibly TRBD2 (6 bases). This CDR3 region has 16 residues. The germline V gene encodes CDR1 SEHNR and CDR2 FQNEAQ (reference sequence). V shed 0 bases and J shed 2 bases, with 12 bases lying between them. CDR3 sequence reads: CASSLAQASDTDTQYF. In nucleotides, the CDR3 is TGTGCCAGCAGCTTAGCGCAGGCTAGCGACACAGATACGCAGTATTTT. The variable domain in full, completed from reference TRBV7-9 and TRBJ2-3, reads DTGVSQNPRHKITKRGQNVTFRCDPISEHNRLYWYRQTLGQGPEFLTYFQNEAQLEKSRLLSDRFSAERPKGSFSTLEIQRTEQGDSAMYLCASSLAQASDTDTQYFGPGTRLTVL.

This rearrangement joins TRBV7-8 to TRBJ1-2; unclear D gene. V was clipped by 1 base and J by 9 bases, with 12 bases between them. CDR1 SGHVS and CDR2 FQNEAQ come from the germline V gene. The CDR3 contains 13 residues. Here the CDR3 reads CASSLDSYLSYTF. The CDR3, as DNA: TGTGCCAGCAGCTTAGACAGTTATTTGAGCTACACCTTC.

Only a few counts were recorded for this clone. The chain combines TRBV2 with TRBJ1-2; TRBD1 matches 10 bases. CDR3 size: 15 residues. The germline V gene has CDR1 SNHLY and CDR2 FYNNEI. With 8 bases clipped from V and 4 bases from J, the junction kept 10 bases outside the gene matches. CDR3 bases: TGTGCCAGCGCCTTTCGACAGGGGGCTGTCTATGGCTACACCTTC. Its protein product is CASAFRQGAVYGYTF.

This chain connects TRBV6-5 to TRBJ2-7; possibly TRBD2 for D (6 bases). Germline CDR1 MNHEY, CDR2 SVGAGI. Trimming took 6 bases from V and 2 from J, leaving 11 bases between them. CDR3 size: 13 residues. This chain's CDR3 is CASSLTRAYEQYF. CDR3 coding DNA: TGTGCCAGCAGCTTGACTAGGGCCTACGAGCAGTACTTC.

This chain links TRBV3-1 (or the pseudogene TRBV3-2) with TRBJ1-1; a possible D gene is TRBD1 (6 bases). Trimming shortened V by 1 base and J by 0 bases, and 15 bases separated the two germline ends. The germline CDR1 and CDR2 sequences are LGHDT and YNNKEL (reference sequence). This CDR3 region has 17 residues. The CDR3 sequence: CASSQVGKGHLNTEAFF. CDR3 sequence (DNA): TGTGCCAGCAGCCAAGTGGGAAAGGGACACCTGAACACTGAAGCTTTCTTT.

This clone was seen a single time. The V gene is TRBV7-9, the J gene TRBJ2-7, with a weak D call TRBD1 (6 bases). This CDR3 has 14 amino acids. The V gene's germline CDR1 is SEHNR and CDR2 FQNEAQ (reference sequence). V dropped 5 bases and J dropped 2 bases, with 13 bases sitting between them. CDR3 loop: CASSRQVPPYEQYF. The CDR3 DNA reads as TGTGCCAGCAGCCGACAGGTTCCCCCCTACGAGCAGTACTTC.

The chain is built from TRBV5-8 and TRBJ2-1; 8 bases agree with TRBD2. Losses at the gene ends were 4 bases for V and 10 bases for J; bases not matched to a gene: 4. The CDR3 is made up of 12 amino acids. CDR1 SGHTS and CDR2 YDEGEE come from the germline V gene. CDR3 nucleotides: TGTGCCAGCAGCCGGGGGGGGGTAGAGCAGTTCTTC. Translating it yields CASSRGGVEQFF. Combining the CDR3 with reference TRBV5-8 and TRBJ2-1 gives the whole variable domain EAGVTQSPTHLIKTRGQQATLRCSPISGHTSVYWYQQALGLGLQFLLWYDEGEERNRGNFPPRFSGRQFPNYSSELNVNALELEDSALYLCASSRGGVEQFFGPGTRLTVL.

This clone was seen a few times. J is TRBJ1-6 and V is TRBV27; D gene ambiguous. Germline-derived CDR1 and CDR2 are MNHEY and SMNVEV (reference sequence). V shed 3 bases and J shed 10 bases, with 13 bases lying between them. This CDR3 has 14 residues. The CDR3 nucleotides are TGTGCCAGCAGTTTCTTCAGTGAGGGCTCACCCCTCCACTTT. Its translation is CASSFFSEGSPLHF.

V gene TRBV29-1 combines with J gene TRBJ1-3; D is uncertain. CDR1 is SQVTM and CDR2 is ANQGSEA in the germline V gene. With 3 bases removed from V and 0 bases from J, the gap between germline ends came to 6 bases. This CDR3 contains 13 residues. The CDR3 nucleotides read TGCAGCGTTGAGGCAAACTCTGGAAACACCATATATTTT. This translates into CSVEANSGNTIYF.

V and J are TRBV18 and TRBJ1-1, with 12 bases lining up with TRBD1. Per germline, CDR1 KGHSH and CDR2 LQKENI. The CDR3 has 17 amino acids. The ends lost 2 bases at V and 4 bases at J; junction bases unmatched: 8. The CDR3 loop is CASSPSPGQGAGTEAFF. The DNA of the CDR3 is TGTGCCAGCTCACCATCGCCGGGACAGGGGGCGGGCACTGAAGCTTTCTTT.

CDR3 in DNA: TGTGCCAGCAGCTTAGGCTGGGCAGCCCACGATACCTTC. It is translated as CASSLGWAAHDTF. The rearrangement uses TRBV7-9 and TRBJ1-2; D is uncertain. The germline V gene has CDR1 SEHNR and CDR2 FQNEAQ (reference sequence). The CDR3 runs 13 residues. The V gene lost 1 base and the J gene lost 14 bases, with 17 bases spanning the gap.

V and J are TRBV19 and TRBJ1-1; D is unclear. The length of the CDR3 is 15 residues. Germline CDR1 and CDR2: LNHDA and SQIVND (reference sequence). Trimming cost V 3 bases and J 0 bases, with 11 bases left between them. CDR3 in amino acids: CASSIIGAVNTEAFF. The CDR3, as DNA: TGTGCCAGTAGTATTATTGGCGCGGTGAACACTGAAGCTTTCTTT.

This clone was recorded once. The gene calls are TRBV7-2 and TRBJ2-7, with TRBD1 matching 9 bases. Germline V gives CDR1 SGHTA, CDR2 FQGNSA. V was pared by 2 bases and J by 3 bases, with 11 bases of the junction left unmatched. CDR3 length equals 17 residues. CDR3 amino acids: CASSLNMPGTGFYEQYF. The DNA of the CDR3 is TGTGCCAGCAGCTTAAACATGCCCGGGACAGGGTTCTACGAGCAGTACTTC.

The rearrangement links TRBV7-9 to TRBJ2-7; weak D call: TRBD1 (6 bases). This CDR3 contains 16 residues. V was trimmed by 5 bases and J by 2 bases, leaving 19 bases between them. Germline CDR1 is SEHNR and CDR2 is FQNEAQ (reference sequence). CDR3 nucleotides: TGTGCCAGCAGCCCCACCTCAGGGGCCGGGGCCTACGAGCAGTACTTC. This gives the protein CASSPTSGAGAYEQYF.

This rearrangement joins TRBV9 to TRBJ2-7; 8 bases are a match to TRBD2. J gave up 3 bases and V 0 bases, and 8 bases lay outside the gene matches. CDR1 and CDR2 (germline): SGDLS, YYNGEE. The CDR3 runs to 16 residues. The CDR3 protein is CASSVGGGRGDYEQYF. The CDR3 region has the DNA TGTGCCAGCAGCGTAGGAGGTGGGCGGGGGGACTACGAGCAGTACTTC. Full variable domain (rest looked up from reference TRBV9 and TRBJ2-7): DSGVTQTPKHLITATGQRVTLRCSPRSGDLSVYWYQQSLDQGLQFLIQYYNGEERAKGNILERFSAQQFPDLHSELNLSSLELGDSALYFCASSVGGGRGDYEQYFGPGTRLTVT.

The genes are TRBV4-3 and TRBJ2-3; 15 bases are shared with TRBD2. The V and J ends lost 1 base and 3 bases, in that order; junction bases with no gene match: 5. CDR3 length equals 18 residues. Germline lookup yields CDR1 LGHNA and CDR2 YSLEER. The CDR3 DNA follows: TGCGCCAGCAGCCAAGGGACTAGCGGGAGGGCCGTAACAGATACGCAGTATTTT. This translates into CASSQGTSGRAVTDTQYF.